The 22 T cell receptor beta chains listed next were all sequenced from one sample in a study of cytomegalovirus exposure and HLA in healthy donors. 13 Jbeta primers and 60 Vbeta primers were used for the PCR. TCRdb's copy holds only in-frame clones and misses some; the assay was immunoSEQ multiplex PCR. This table has roughly 180,000 clones, approximately 80% appearing once. The sequencing input was PBMCs. These receptors all stem from a woman aged 18-29 years in good health and CMV-seronegative.

This chain uses TRBV6-6 with TRBJ1-5; D not certain. Between the trimmed V and J ends, which lost 10 bases and 2 bases, there was a span of 15 bases. Germline loops: CDR1 MNHNY, CDR2 SVGAGI (reference sequence). The CDR3 consists of 14 residues. The CDR3 spells CATLRGVGNQPQHF. The CDR3 DNA is TGTGCCACTCTTCGAGGAGTTGGCAATCAGCCCCAGCATTTT.

This clone was seen only a few times. The CDR3 loop is CASSRSSTDGYTF. The CDR3 coding sequence is TGTGCCAGCAGCCGAAGTTCTACGGATGGCTACACCTTC. The V gene is TRBV7-2, the J gene TRBJ1-2; D is unresolved. Trimming pared 5 bases from V and 6 bases from J, leaving 13 bases between. The CDR3 has 13 amino acids. Per germline, CDR1 SGHTA and CDR2 FQGNSA.

V usage is TRBV29-1 and J usage is TRBJ1-1; no reliable D call. The V end was cut by 5 bases, the J end by 2 bases, with 6 bases between. In germline, CDR1 is SQVTM, CDR2 ANQGSEA. This CDR3 comprises 11 residues. Here the CDR3 reads CSVSPNTEAFF. Written as DNA, the CDR3 is TGCAGCGTTTCCCCAAACACTGAAGCTTTCTTT.

In its sample, this clone was seen a few times. The CDR3 spells CASTYLAGGAGELFF. In nucleotides, the CDR3 is TGCGCCAGCACATACTTGGCGGGAGGTGCCGGGGAGCTGTTTTTT. The chain employs TRBV5-1 and TRBJ2-2, with 8 positions matching TRBD2. The CDR3 is 15 residues long. With V trimmed by 6 bases and J by 6 bases, 10 bases remained unmatched. CDR1 is SGHRS and CDR2 is YFSETQ in the germline V gene.

The CDR3 is CASSQNSGNTIYF. As DNA, the CDR3 is TGTGCCAGTAGCCAGAACTCTGGAAACACCATATATTTT. The chain combines TRBV19 with TRBJ1-3; D uncertain. V lost 6 bases and J lost 0, with 6 bases in between. Germline values: CDR1 LNHDA, CDR2 SQIVND (reference sequence). The CDR3 contains 13 residues. Full variable domain (rest looked up from reference TRBV19 and TRBJ1-3): DGGITQSPKYLFRKEGQNVTLSCEQNLNHDAMYWYRQDPGQGLRLIYYSQIVNDFQKGDIAEGYSVSREKKESFPLTVTSAQKNPTAFYLCASSQNSGNTIYFGEGSWLTVV.

This sequence joins TRBV4-2 and TRBJ2-5; 7 bases are shared with TRBD1. The J call may be in error: the DNA end matches TRBJ2-7 better. Germline V gives CDR1 LGHNA, CDR2 YNFKEQ. The CDR3 loop spans 14 amino acids. The CDR3 here is CASSQGGQIYEQYF. The CDR3 coding sequence is TGTGCCAGCAGCCAAGGGGGACAGATCTACGAGCAGTACTTC.

This chain connects TRBV4-2 to TRBJ2-5; possibly TRBD1 for D (5 bases). V lost 4 bases and J 3 bases, leaving 12 bases between the germline ends. CDR1 is LGHNA, CDR2 YNFKEQ, per germline. CDR3 length: 14 amino acids. CDR3 sequence reads: CASSLGQKEETQYF. The CDR3 region has the DNA TGTGCCAGCAGCCTGGGGCAGAAAGAAGAGACCCAGTACTTC.

In its sample, this clone was seen once. The chain recombines TRBV5-1 with TRBJ2-7; 14 nucleotides line up with TRBD2. Per the germline V gene, CDR1 is SGHRS and CDR2 is YFSETQ. The CDR3 is 17 amino acids. J gave up 4 bases and V 5 bases, and 11 bases lay outside the gene matches. The CDR3, as DNA: TGCGCCAGCAGTCCCACCTCCGGGACTAGCGGGAGTTACGAGCAGTACTTC. This codes for CASSPTSGTSGSYEQYF.

V and J are TRBV6-1 and TRBJ2-3; 7 bases fit TRBD2. J gave up 6 bases and V 7 bases, and 7 bases lay outside the gene matches. Germline V gene sequence: CDR1 MNHNS, CDR2 SASEGT. This CDR3 is built from 13 residues. The CDR3 DNA sequence: TGTGCCAGCATTAAGGGACTAACGGATACGCAGTATTTT. It specifies CASIKGLTDTQYF.

This chain joins TRBV7-6 and TRBJ2-2; D not certain. This CDR3 has 17 residues. CDR1 SGHVS and CDR2 FNYEAQ come from the germline V gene. The V end lost 0 bases, the J end lost 1 base, and 12 bases lay between the germline ends. This chain's CDR3 is CASSLASAGLNTGELFF. DNA of the CDR3: TGTGCCAGCAGCTTAGCTAGTGCAGGATTGAACACCGGGGAGCTGTTTTTT.

This rearrangement joins TRBV5-1 to TRBJ2-5; TRBD2 aligns across 7 bases. This CDR3 has 17 amino acids. The trim removed 4 bases at V and 5 bases at J, leaving 17 bases unmatched. Germline assignment: CDR1 SGHRS and CDR2 YFSETQ. Here the CDR3 DNA reads TGCGCCAGCAGCCTGTGGGCGGGAGAGGCGCTAGGGGAGACCCAGTACTTC. This sequence encodes CASSLWAGEALGETQYF. The complete variable domain, with remaining parts taken from reference TRBV5-1 and TRBJ2-5, reads KAGVTQTPRYLIKTRGQQVTLSCSPISGHRSVSWYQQTPGQGLQFLFEYFSETQRNKGNFPGRFSGRQFSNSRSEMNVSTLELGDSALYLCASSLWAGEALGETQYFGPGTRLLVL.

The J gene is TRBJ2-1, the V gene TRBV7-3, with a weak D call TRBD2 (5 bases). The CDR3 is 22 amino acids. V was trimmed by 5 bases and J by 0 bases, leaving 32 bases between them. Per the germline V gene, CDR1 is SGHTA and CDR2 is FQGTGA. CDR3 sequence (DNA): TGTGCCAGCAGCGATACCCCGGCCCTCGTCGGTCGCGGTGGGAGCTCCTACAATGAGCAGTTCTTC. The encoded protein is CASSDTPALVGRGGSSYNEQFF.

The chain carries TRBV10-2 and TRBJ2-1; TRBD2 agrees at 8 bases. V was pared by 6 bases and J by 5 bases, with 3 bases of the junction left unmatched. The length of the CDR3 is 13 residues. Germline V gives CDR1 WSHSY, CDR2 SAAADI. CDR3 DNA sequence: TGCGCCAGCAGGGCACTAGCGGACAATGAGCAGTTCTTC. It translates to CASRALADNEQFF.

The J gene is TRBJ2-7, the V gene TRBV23-1; possible D gene TRBD2, 5 bases. TRBV23-1 is an ORF, with its function uncertain. Trimming left V 2 bases short and J 4 bases short, with 9 bases between. CDR3 size: 13 residues. CDR3: CASSQGRRYEQYF. Written as DNA, the CDR3 is TGCGCCAGCAGTCAAGGCAGGAGGTACGAGCAGTACTTC.

V usage is TRBV27 and J usage is TRBJ2-1; 10 bases are a match to TRBD1. CDR1 MNHEY and CDR2 SMNVEV come from the germline V gene (reference sequence). The CDR3 covers 14 residues. J lost 9 bases, V lost 4 bases, and 6 bases had no gene match. This CDR3 reads CASSSGTGVIEQFF. CDR3 coding DNA: TGTGCCAGCAGTTCCGGGACAGGGGTTATTGAGCAGTTCTTC.

This clone was seen just once. The chain combines TRBV10-1 with TRBJ2-2, with a weak D call TRBD2 (6 bases). V lost 7 bases and J 7 bases, leaving 13 bases between the germline ends. This CDR3 has 13 residues. Germline V gives CDR1 WNHNN, CDR2 SYGVQD (reference sequence). The DNA of the CDR3 is TGCGCCAGCAATCCCGGGGGTTTCGGGGAGCTGTTTTTT. Translated: CASNPGGFGELFF.

The gene calls are TRBV7-9 and TRBJ2-1; the match to TRBD2 covers 11 bases. With 1 base clipped from V and 2 bases from J, the junction kept 4 bases outside the gene matches. Per the germline V gene, CDR1 is SEHNR and CDR2 is FQNEAQ (reference sequence). This CDR3 is 17 amino acids long. The CDR3 is CASSLDRLAGPYNEQFF. DNA for the CDR3: TGTGCCAGCAGCTTAGATCGACTAGCGGGACCCTACAATGAGCAGTTCTTC.

DNA for the CDR3: TGCGCCAGCAGCTTGGCCGGGACACCATCCTCCTACGAGCAGTACTTC. Translated: CASSLAGTPSSYEQYF. The rearrangement joins TRBV5-1 to TRBJ2-7, with a possible D match to TRBD1 (6 bases). Per the germline V gene, CDR1 is SGHRS and CDR2 is YFSETQ. This CDR3 region has 16 residues. Trimming took off 0 bases at V and 0 bases at J, with 13 bases between the two ends. The full variable domain, rest sourced from reference TRBV5-1 and TRBJ2-7, is KAGVTQTPRYLIKTRGQQVTLSCSPISGHRSVSWYQQTPGQGLQFLFEYFSETQRNKGNFPGRFSGRQFSNSRSEMNVSTLELGDSALYLCASSLAGTPSSYEQYFGPGTRLTVT.

The CDR3 DNA follows: TGTGCCAGCAGCCGGACAGGGGGCGCATTTAATGAGCAGTTCTTC. Translated: CASSRTGGAFNEQFF. This chain uses TRBV7-2 with TRBJ2-1; 11 nucleotides agree with TRBD1. V lost 5 bases to trimming and J lost 7 bases; unmatched junction nucleotides: 7. This CDR3 is 15 amino acids long. In germline, CDR1 is SGHTA, CDR2 FQGNSA.

The chain couples TRBV7-3 to TRBJ1-1; 7 bases map to TRBD1. Trimming removed 1 base from V and 7 bases from J; junction bases left unmatched: 3. From germline, CDR1 is SGHTA and CDR2 FQGTGA. The CDR3 is 13 amino acids. CDR3 in DNA: TGTGCCAGCAGCTTAAAAGGGGGCGTTGAAGCTTTCTTT. It yields the protein CASSLKGGVEAFF.

The chain is built from TRBV6-6 and TRBJ2-7, with 11 positions matching TRBD1. The V gene end was trimmed by 6 bases and the J gene end by 6 bases; junction bases not matched to a gene: 10. Germline CDR1 MNHNY, CDR2 SVGAGI (reference sequence). The CDR3 runs to 15 residues. For the CDR3, the DNA is TGTGCCAGCAGCCCCCGGGACAGGGGGGGGATCGAGCAGTACTTC. Protein: CASSPRDRGGIEQYF.

The rearrangement uses TRBV28 and TRBJ2-1, with 11 positions matching TRBD2. V was clipped by 8 bases and J by 8 bases; unmatched bases: 14. The length of the CDR3 is 16 residues. The germline V gene has CDR1 MDHEN and CDR2 SYDVKM. The CDR3: CASLPGSLAGVHEQFF. The CDR3 nucleotides read TGTGCCAGCCTACCAGGATCACTAGCGGGAGTCCATGAGCAGTTCTTC.